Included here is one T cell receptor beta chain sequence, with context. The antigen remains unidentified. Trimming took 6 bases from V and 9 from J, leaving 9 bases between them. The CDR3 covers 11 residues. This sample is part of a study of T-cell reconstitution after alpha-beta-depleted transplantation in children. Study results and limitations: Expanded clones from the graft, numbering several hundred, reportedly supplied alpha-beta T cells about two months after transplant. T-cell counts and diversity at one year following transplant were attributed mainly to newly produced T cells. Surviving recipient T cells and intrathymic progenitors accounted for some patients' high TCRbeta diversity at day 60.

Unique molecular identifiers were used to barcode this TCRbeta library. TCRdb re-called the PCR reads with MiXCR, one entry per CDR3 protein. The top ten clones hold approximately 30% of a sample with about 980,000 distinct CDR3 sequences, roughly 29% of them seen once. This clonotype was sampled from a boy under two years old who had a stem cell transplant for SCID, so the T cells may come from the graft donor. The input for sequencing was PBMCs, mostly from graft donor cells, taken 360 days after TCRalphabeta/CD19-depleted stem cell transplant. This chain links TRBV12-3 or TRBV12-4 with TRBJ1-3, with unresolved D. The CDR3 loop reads CASSPSRTIYF. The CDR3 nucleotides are TGTGCCAGCAGCCCCTCCCGCACCATATATTTT.